This T cell receptor beta chain was recovered during a study of blood T cell repertoires in COVID-19. Assay used: immunoSEQ multiplex PCR; TCRdb lists only in-frame clones, some missing. The data contain 35,000 to 55,000 clones, more than 80% of them singletons. The germline CDR1 and CDR2 sequences are SGHNT and YYREEE (reference sequence). The CDR3 covers 13 residues. V was cut by 4 bases and J by 0 bases, with 5 bases left in between. This clone was seen once. The TCR was taken from a man in his 60s with active COVID-19. The chain is built from TRBV5-4 and TRBJ2-1; no definite D call. Sequences were obtained from peripheral blood. The chain's CDR3 is CASSPSSYNEQFF. The DNA of the CDR3 is TGTGCCAGCAGCCCTAGCTCCTACAATGAGCAGTTCTTC. Based on the CDR3 plus reference TRBV5-4 and TRBJ2-1, the full variable domain is ETGVTQSPTHLIKTRGQQVTLRCSSQSGHNTVSWYQQALGQGPQFIFQYYREEENGRGNFPPRFSGLQFPNYSSELNVNALELDDSALYLCASSPSSYNEQFFGPGTRLTVL.